These 10 T cell receptor beta chains share one sample of origin, sequenced in a study of OX40 agonist ivuxolimab in advanced cancers. Clones were sequenced by immunoSEQ multiplex PCR, and TCRdb holds only the in-frame ones, with some missing. The table includes around 40,000 clones, 85% detected once. The input for sequencing was CD4+ or CD8+ T cells sorted from blood, taken in a trial of the OX40 agonist ivuxolimab. The receptor set was obtained from an adult with an advanced solid tumor such as melanoma, head and neck, liver or kidney cancer.

A remark on this clone: The junction departs from the called germline gene at one end, perhaps through a read error. Other nucleotide sequences in the sample specify the same CDR3. The rearrangement joins TRBV19 to TRBJ1-1; no definite D call. CDR1 is LNHDA, CDR2 SQIVND, per germline (reference sequence). The CDR3 is 16 amino acids. The CDR3 DNA reads TGTGCCAGTAGTATAAGAGGTGGACGGAAGAACACTGAAGCCTTCTTT. Translation: CASSIRGGRKNTEAFF.

The rearrangement links TRBV28 to TRBJ1-3, with D unresolved. Trimming took 7 bases from V and 1 from J, leaving 14 bases between them. This CDR3 is built from 15 residues. Germline CDR1 is MDHEN and CDR2 is SYDVKM. CDR3 loop: CASTPYRRSGNTIYF. DNA for the CDR3: TGTGCCAGCACTCCTTATAGGCGGTCTGGAAACACCATATATTTT. The full variable domain, in which reference TRBV28 and TRBJ1-3 provide the parts outside the CDR3, is DVKVTQSSRYLVKRTGEKVFLECVQDMDHENMFWYRQDPGLGLRLIYFSYDVKMKEKGDIPEGYSVSREKKERFSLILESASTNQTSMYLCASTPYRRSGNTIYFGEGSWLTVV.

This sequence joins TRBV9 and TRBJ2-1, with 7 bases matching TRBD2. After removal of 5 bases from V and 8 bases from J, the junction contained 13 bases not matched to a gene. CDR1 is SGDLS and CDR2 is YYNGEE in the germline V gene. The CDR3 loop spans 15 amino acids. CDR3 protein: CASRGGRDLLDEQFF. For the CDR3, the DNA is TGTGCCAGCAGGGGAGGGAGGGACCTTTTGGATGAGCAGTTCTTC.

In this sample, this clone turned up once. Distinct nucleotide sequences in the sample also encode this CDR3. The rearrangement uses TRBV28 and TRBJ1-2, with no clear D. Germline V lookup: CDR1 MDHEN, CDR2 SYDVKM. This CDR3 has 12 residues. The V gene lost 2 bases and the J gene lost 4 bases, with 5 bases spanning the gap. As DNA, the CDR3 is TGTGCCAGCAGTTTAGCGGGCTATGGCTACACCTTC. Its protein product is CASSLAGYGYTF.

A single count supports this clone. V is TRBV7-9 and J is TRBJ2-7; D is possibly TRBD1 (6 bases). CDR1 and CDR2 from the germline V gene are SEHNR and FQNEAQ (reference sequence). Trimming took 10 bases from V and 0 from J, leaving 16 bases between them. CDR3 size: 14 residues. CDR3 region: CATKPRTDSYEQYF. CDR3 DNA sequence: TGTGCCACCAAACCTCGGACAGACTCCTACGAGCAGTACTTC. Variable domain in full (rest from reference TRBV7-9 and TRBJ2-7): DTGVSQNPRHKITKRGQNVTFRCDPISEHNRLYWYRQTLGQGPEFLTYFQNEAQLEKSRLLSDRFSAERPKGSFSTLEIQRTEQGDSAMYLCATKPRTDSYEQYFGPGTRLTVT.

The genes are TRBV30 and TRBJ2-7, with 14 bases aligning to TRBD2. From germline, CDR1 is GTSNPN and CDR2 SVGIG (reference sequence). The CDR3 totals 17 residues. The V gene end was trimmed by 4 bases and the J gene end by 3 bases; junction bases not matched to a gene: 11. CDR3 in DNA: TGTGCCTGGACCCAGGCGGGACTAGCGGGAGTCCTCTACGAGCAGTACTTC. It codes for CAWTQAGLAGVLYEQYF. Full variable domain (remainder filled in from reference TRBV30 and TRBJ2-7): SQTIHQWPATLVQPVGSPLSLECTVEGTSNPNLYWYRQAAGRGLQLLFYSVGIGQISSEVPQNLSASRPQDRQFILSSKKLLLSDSGFYLCAWTQAGLAGVLYEQYFGPGTRLTVT.

The J gene is TRBJ1-2, the V gene TRBV15; D is uncertain. The CDR3 is 17 amino acids. The germline gives CDR1 LNHNV, CDR2 YYDKDF (reference sequence). The germline V and J ends were trimmed by 4 bases and 5 bases, with 23 bases remaining between them. The CDR3 spells CATSTQTNQAPHYGYTF. As DNA, the CDR3 is TGTGCCACCAGCACCCAAACGAATCAGGCGCCCCATTATGGCTACACCTTC.

The chain recombines TRBV28 with TRBJ1-4, with 7 positions matching TRBD1. V dropped 6 bases and J dropped 8; count of bases not matched to a gene: 6. Germline V lookup: CDR1 MDHEN, CDR2 SYDVKM. This CDR3 contains 13 residues. The CDR3 loop is CASRGGAEEKLFF. The CDR3 nucleotides are TGTGCCAGCAGAGGGGGCGCGGAGGAAAAACTGTTTTTT.

The CDR3 loop reads CASAGDRFYEQYF. The CDR3 DNA reads as TGTGCCTCCGCCGGGGACAGGTTTTACGAGCAGTACTTC. The chain has TRBV2 and TRBJ2-7; 8 bases fit TRBD1. This CDR3 is 13 amino acids long. With V trimmed by 11 bases and J by 4 bases, 10 bases remained unmatched. Germline V gene sequence: CDR1 SNHLY, CDR2 FYNNEI.

The chain is built from TRBV11-3 and TRBJ2-2, with a possible D match to TRBD2 (6 bases). In germline, CDR1 is SGHNT, CDR2 YENEEA. Trimming removed 1 base at V and 7 bases at J, with 22 bases between. The CDR3 runs to 18 residues. CDR3 loop: CASSLATAGWGYGGELFF. In nucleotides, the CDR3 is TGTGCCAGCAGCTTAGCCACCGCGGGGTGGGGTTACGGCGGGGAGCTGTTTTTT.